A selection of T cell receptor beta chains follows, all from one sample in a study of OX40 agonist ivuxolimab in advanced cancers. Assay used: immunoSEQ multiplex PCR; TCRdb lists only in-frame clones, some missing. The table records tens of thousands of clones, approximately 84% of them present only once. The starting material was CD4+ or CD8+ T cells sorted from blood, obtained in a trial of the OX40 agonist ivuxolimab. The receptor source for this set is an adult with an advanced solid tumor such as melanoma, head and neck, liver or kidney cancer. Both conserved end residues are part of each CDR3. A D gene is named only where the DNA matches it firmly. Size values are once, few and many counts, or a class for expanded clones, and some rows have none.

clone size: -; V gene: TRBV14; D gene: -; J gene: TRBJ2-7; CDR3 DNA: TGTGCCAGCAGCCCCCGAGGTAGTCGGTACGAGCAGTACTTC; CDR3 protein: CASSPRGSRYEQYF
clone size: -; V gene: TRBV7-3; D gene: TRBD2; J gene: TRBJ2-1; CDR3 DNA: TGTGCCAGCAGCTTATCGCTAGCGGGTGATGAGCAGTTCTTC; CDR3 protein: CASSLSLAGDEQFF
clone size: few; V gene: TRBV4-1; D gene: TRBD2; J gene: TRBJ2-3; CDR3 DNA: TGCGCCAGCAGCCAAGATCAGGGACTAGCGACGGATACGCAGTATTTT; CDR3 protein: CASSQDQGLATDTQYF
clone size: -; V gene: TRBV2; D gene: -; J gene: TRBJ1-2; CDR3 DNA: TGTGCCAGCAGTTCTGGAGGGGATTACTATGGCTACACCTTC; CDR3 protein: CASSSGGDYYGYTF
clone size: -; V gene: TRBV29-1; D gene: -; J gene: TRBJ1-2; CDR3 DNA: TGCAGCGTTGAAGTGGTGGCAGGGAGTGGCTACACCTTC; CDR3 protein: CSVEVVAGSGYTF
clone size: -; V gene: TRBV7-9; D gene: -; J gene: TRBJ2-3; CDR3 DNA: TGTGCCAGCATCAAGACACAGGGACTTAGCACAGATACGCAGTATTTT; CDR3 protein: CASIKTQGLSTDTQYF
clone size: -; V gene: TRBV10-3; D gene: -; J gene: TRBJ2-1; CDR3 DNA: TGTGCCATCAGTGAATCTATGGCAGGGACCTACAATGAGCAGTTCTTC; CDR3 protein: CAISESMAGTYNEQFF
clone size: -; V gene: TRBV7-8; D gene: TRBD1; J gene: TRBJ2-1; CDR3 DNA: TGTGCCAGCAGCTTAGCGCAGGGGGCTGAGCAGTTCTTC; CDR3 protein: CASSLAQGAEQFF
clone size: few; V gene: TRBV10-1; D gene: -; J gene: TRBJ2-7; CDR3 DNA: TGCGCCAGCAGTGAATACAGGGACGAGCAGTACTTC; CDR3 protein: CASSEYRDEQYF
clone size: -; V gene: TRBV5-1; D gene: -; J gene: TRBJ1-2; CDR3 DNA: TGCGCCAGCAGCTTGAGGGTCTTAGGGGATGGCTACACCTTC; CDR3 protein: CASSLRVLGDGYTF
clone size: once; V gene: TRBV13; D gene: TRBD1; J gene: TRBJ1-2; CDR3 DNA: TGTGCCAGCAGCCCGGGACAGGGAGACAACTATGGCTACACCTTC; CDR3 protein: CASSPGQGDNYGYTF
clone size: -; V gene: TRBV29-1; D gene: -; J gene: TRBJ2-7; CDR3 DNA: TGCAGCGTTGAAAAGGGGATGCACGAGCAGTACTTC; CDR3 protein: CSVEKGMHEQYF
clone size: few; V gene: TRBV7-6; D gene: -; J gene: TRBJ1-1; CDR3 DNA: TGTGCCAGCAGCTTAGTGGGGCAGGGCACTGAAGCTTTCTTT; CDR3 protein: CASSLVGQGTEAFF
clone size: -; V gene: TRBV9; D gene: -; J gene: TRBJ1-6; CDR3 DNA: TGTGCCACCAGTAGTACTCCCGCCCCAAATTCACCCCTCCACTTT; CDR3 protein: CATSSTPAPNSPLHF
clone size: -; V gene: TRBV4-1; D gene: -; J gene: TRBJ2-3; CDR3 DNA: TGCGCCAGCGACCCGGGACTGGCGAGGAGCACAGATACGCAGTATTTT; CDR3 protein: CASDPGLARSTDTQYF
clone size: -; V gene: TRBV7-2; D gene: TRBD2; J gene: TRBJ2-3; CDR3 DNA: TGTGCCAGCAGCCTACTGGGGGAGGGCTCCACAGATACGCAGTATTTT; CDR3 protein: CASSLLGEGSTDTQYF
clone size: -; V gene: TRBV7-4; D gene: TRBD1; J gene: TRBJ1-5; CDR3 DNA: TGTGCCAGCAGCTTATCAGGGGGAATTCTTCAGCCCCAGCATTTT; CDR3 protein: CASSLSGGILQPQHF
clone size: -; V gene: TRBV10-3; D gene: -; J gene: TRBJ2-1; CDR3 DNA: TGTGCCATCAGTGAGTCAGGGCGGGGCCTGGGGAATGAGCAGTTCTTC; CDR3 protein: CAISESGRGLGNEQFF
clone size: -; V gene: TRBV28; D gene: TRBD1; J gene: TRBJ1-3; CDR3 DNA: TGTGCCAGCAGTTTAGAAGGGGGCTACTCTGGAAACACCATATATTTT; CDR3 protein: CASSLEGGYSGNTIYF
clone size: -; V gene: TRBV5-6; D gene: -; J gene: TRBJ1-1; CDR3 DNA: TGTGCCAGCAGCTTGAAGGTGATGAACACTGAAGCTTTCTTT; CDR3 protein: CASSLKVMNTEAFF
clone size: -; V gene: TRBV5-6; D gene: TRBD1; J gene: TRBJ2-7; CDR3 DNA: TGTGCCAGCAGCTTTGGGACAGGGGTTGGCGAGCAGTACTTC; CDR3 protein: CASSFGTGVGEQYF
clone size: -; V gene: TRBV6-5; D gene: TRBD2; J gene: TRBJ2-7; CDR3 DNA: TGTGCCAGCAGTTACTCCTCGGGAGGGAGGTACGAGCAGTACTTC; CDR3 protein: CASSYSSGGRYEQYF
clone size: -; V gene: TRBV29-1; D gene: TRBD1; J gene: TRBJ2-7; CDR3 DNA: TGCAGCGTCTTCTTAACCAGGGGGCACACCTACGAGCAGTACTTC; CDR3 protein: CSVFLTRGHTYEQYF
clone size: medium-sized; V gene: TRBV25-1; D gene: -; J gene: TRBJ1-1; CDR3 DNA: TGTGCCAGCAGTGAATCCGGCAGGCTGGCGAAAGCTTTCTTT; CDR3 protein: CASSESGRLAKAFF
clone size: -; V gene: TRBV14; D gene: TRBD1; J gene: TRBJ1-4; CDR3 DNA: TGTGCCAGCAGCCCGGGACAGAGCTCTAATGAAAAACTGTTTTTT; CDR3 protein: CASSPGQSSNEKLFF
clone size: once; V gene: TRBV11-3; D gene: TRBD2; J gene: TRBJ2-7; CDR3 DNA: TGTGCCAGCAGGGCAGCGGGAGAGGAATACGAGCAGTACTTC; CDR3 protein: CASRAAGEEYEQYF
clone size: -; V gene: TRBV9; D gene: -; J gene: TRBJ2-6; CDR3 DNA: TGTGCCAGCAGCGTAGCGTCCGACCCCTCTGGGGCCAACGTCCTGACTTTC; CDR3 protein: CASSVASDPSGANVLTF
clone size: -; V gene: TRBV29-1; D gene: -; J gene: TRBJ2-2; CDR3 DNA: TGCAGCGTACAGGGTGGCACCGGGGAGCTGTTTTTT; CDR3 protein: CSVQGGTGELFF
clone size: -; V gene: TRBV27; D gene: TRBD1; J gene: TRBJ2-3; CDR3 DNA: TGTGCCAGCAGCCTCCAGATACTGACAGGGGTGAAAGATACGCAGTATTTT; CDR3 protein: CASSLQILTGVKDTQYF